The source of this T cell receptor beta chain is a study of breast tumors, draining lymph nodes, adjacent tissues. Study-wide results and caveats: Most tumor T cells seemingly derive from lymph node, then expand in tumor.

The lymph nodes were axillary draining lymph nodes from breast cancer patients. This CDR3 has 15 residues. Germline lookup yields CDR1 MNHEY and CDR2 SMNVEV (reference sequence). Each CDR3 protein is one row after TCRdb ran MiXCR on the multiplex PCR reads. The table lists around 120,000 distinct CDR3 sequences, 15% to 20% of them singletons. Comment on this clonotype: Its antigen remains unknown. One junction end does not reproduce the germline sequence, and a read error may be involved.

The sequencing sample was made of axillary lymph node tissue. V and J are TRBV27 and TRBJ2-4, with D perhaps TRBD1 (6 bases). The receptor's source is a female donor with breast cancer. Some clones in this sample may be carry-over from other donors' samples. The CDR3 nucleotides read TGTGCCAGCACCGACTCACAGGGCCCCAAAGACATTCAGTACTTC. It yields the protein CASTDSQGPKDIQYF.